Included here is one TCR beta chain sequence, with context. This sample was included in a study of OX40 agonist ivuxolimab in advanced cancers. V was cut by 4 bases and J by 8 bases, with 16 bases left in between. CDR3 length: 15 amino acids. Per the germline V gene, CDR1 is SGHRS and CDR2 is YFSETQ. This table comes from immunoSEQ multiplex PCR, and its TCRdb copy is limited to in-frame clones, with some not included. Of 40,000 to 55,000 clones detected, 70% to 90% appear once; the ten largest clones hold 13%. This TCR was recovered from an adult with an advanced solid tumor such as melanoma, head and neck, liver or kidney cancer. The material was CD4+ or CD8+ T cells sorted from blood, obtained in a trial of the OX40 agonist ivuxolimab. The chain couples TRBV5-1 to TRBJ1-6; D is undetermined. This chain's CDR3 is CASSPAPRIDSPLHF. The DNA for the CDR3 is TGCGCCAGCAGCCCGGCCCCCCGCATCGATTCACCCCTCCACTTT.